This T cell receptor (beta chain) emerged from a study of shared clonotypes between healthy human individuals. Overall study context: The plates for each donor numbered three CD4 naive, three CD4 memory, two CD8 naive and one CD8 memory. Study-wide results and caveats: In the sorted subsets, rarefaction showed sequencing was incomplete despite large depth. Among non-shared clonotypes, generation probabilities were lower than among those shared by all four donors.

Using immunoSEQ multiplex PCR, the repertoire was profiled, and TCRdb retains in-frame clones only, with some absent. This table holds about 580,000 clones, about 98% found once. On this clone itself: No antigen is known for it.

Germline CDR1 reads MNHEY; CDR2 reads SVGAGI. V lost 2 bases and J 1 base, leaving 8 bases between the germline ends. This CDR3 region has 15 residues. CD45RO-negative cells were positively selected for CCR7, leaving out terminally differentiated effector memory CD45RA+ cells. The TCR originated in a man aged 25 to 40 in good health. What was sequenced was naive CD8+ T cells sorted from blood. The chain joins TRBV6-5 to TRBJ2-2, with D unclear. CDR3 region: CASSYRSGNTGELFF. The CDR3 region has the DNA TGTGCCAGCAGTTACCGTTCAGGGAACACCGGGGAGCTGTTTTTT.